These 31 T cell receptor beta chains came from one sample sequenced in a study of CD8 T cells in Susac syndrome. When the RNA was reverse transcribed, random hexamers were used with an input of roughly 0.5 to 1 ug. MiXCR was run by TCRdb on the immunoSEQ multiplex PCR reads, yielding one entry per CDR3 protein. The sample carries about 140,000 distinct CDR3 sequences, just under 95% recorded once. Sequences were obtained from CD4+ T cells from PBMCs. Receptor source: a human donor with Susac syndrome.

The gene calls are TRBV5-1 and TRBJ2-2; TRBD1 matches 10 bases. The CDR3 has 18 residues. V shed 4 bases, J shed 0 bases, and the junction held 9 bases outside the gene matches. CDR1 SGHRS and CDR2 YFSETQ come from the germline V gene. Written as DNA, the CDR3 is TGCGCCAGCAGCCCCGGGACAGGGGTGGTCGCGAACACCGGGGAGCTGTTTTTT. Protein sequence: CASSPGTGVVANTGELFF.

The chain couples TRBV30 to TRBJ2-7; 12 bases align to TRBD2. CDR1 GTSNPN and CDR2 SVGIG come from the germline V gene (reference sequence). The CDR3 has 16 residues. V was clipped by 2 bases and J by 3 bases; unmatched bases: 8. CDR3 coding DNA: TGTGCCTGGAGTCGACCCCGACTAGCGGGAGACTACGAGCAGTACTTC. Protein sequence: CAWSRPRLAGDYEQYF.

The rearrangement links TRBV13 to TRBJ2-7; D gene uncertain. Germline lookup yields CDR1 PRHDT and CDR2 FYEKMQ (reference sequence). V was cut by 3 bases and J by 2 bases, with 2 bases left in between. The CDR3 runs 11 residues. CDR3 sequence (DNA): TGTGCCAGCAGCTTTACCTACGAGCAGTACTTC. Encoded protein: CASSFTYEQYF.

The chain links TRBV14 to TRBJ1-1; D might be TRBD1 (6 bases). The CDR3 has 13 residues. Trimming pared 0 bases from V and 11 bases from J, leaving 13 bases between. CDR1 and CDR2 from the germline V gene are SGHDN and FVKESK. The DNA of the CDR3 is TGTGCCAGCAGCCAAGATCTCAGGGGTCGGGCTTTCTTT. Residues: CASSQDLRGRAFF.

The J gene is TRBJ2-1, the V gene TRBV6-1; D not resolved. V was cut by 5 bases and J by 0 bases, with 17 bases left in between. The CDR3 has 17 residues. Germline V gene lookup returns CDR1 MNHNS and CDR2 SASEGT. CDR3 sequence (DNA): TGTGCCAGCAGTATCCTTCCGGGCGGAAGCTCCTACAATGAGCAGTTCTTC. Translated, it gives CASSILPGGSSYNEQFF.

The V and J genes are TRBV5-4 and TRBJ2-5; TRBD1 aligns across 7 bases. This CDR3 comprises 15 residues. CDR1 SGHNT and CDR2 YYREEE come from the germline V gene (reference sequence). Losses at the gene ends were 4 bases for V and 5 bases for J; bases not matched to a gene: 11. This CDR3 reads CASSLTGTEWETQYF. CDR3 nucleotide sequence: TGTGCCAGCAGCCTAACCGGGACAGAGTGGGAGACCCAGTACTTC.

The chain carries TRBV7-2 and TRBJ2-1; 8 positions agree with TRBD2. There are 16 residues in the CDR3. Trimming cost V 5 bases and J 0 bases; bases outside gene matches: 6. Germline-derived CDR1 and CDR2 are SGHTA and FQGNSA. The CDR3 nucleotides are TGTGCCAGCAGCCCCGGGAGGGGGGGCTCCTACAATGAGCAGTTCTTC. Translating gives CASSPGRGGSYNEQFF.

This clonotype was detected only once. The V and J genes are TRBV20-1 and TRBJ2-4; a weak D match, TRBD1 (6 bases). The CDR3 contains 14 residues. Trimming stripped 5 bases from V and 4 bases from J, with 15 bases between. Germline loops: CDR1 DFQATT, CDR2 SNEGSKA (reference sequence). The CDR3 nucleotides are TGCAGTGCTCCATGGGGAAGGGGGAAAAACATTCAGTACTTC. Amino acids: CSAPWGRGKNIQYF.

Only one count was recorded for this clonotype. The gene calls are TRBV27 and TRBJ1-6; 9 nucleotides match TRBD1. The CDR3 has 15 amino acids. The V segment lost 5 bases and the J segment 13 bases; nucleotides outside the gene matches: 12. The germline V gene encodes CDR1 MNHEY and CDR2 SMNVEV (reference sequence). The CDR3 coding sequence is TGTGCCAGCAGTCGGGACAGGGTGGACCCGGGGCCCCTCCACTTT. Residues: CASSRDRVDPGPLHF.

The rearrangement links TRBV29-1 to TRBJ2-7; TRBD1 matches 10 bases. The V segment lost 1 base and the J segment 3 bases; nucleotides outside the gene matches: 3. CDR1 and CDR2 from the germline V gene are SQVTM and ANQGSEA. The CDR3 totals 14 residues. CDR3 amino acids: CSVEGWDRGYEQYF. DNA for the CDR3: TGCAGCGTTGAAGGTTGGGACAGGGGCTACGAGCAGTACTTC.

CDR3 in DNA: TGTGCCAGCAGCTTAGGGTATGGGACACAAGAGCCCCAGCATTTT. It is translated as CASSLGYGTQEPQHF. This chain uses TRBV7-9 with TRBJ1-5; tentatively, D is TRBD1 (6 bases). There are 15 residues in the CDR3. Trimming shortened V by 1 base and J by 8 bases, and 15 bases separated the two germline ends. Germline CDR1 SEHNR, CDR2 FQNEAQ (reference sequence).

A single count supports this clonotype. The chain recombines TRBV12-3 or TRBV12-4 with TRBJ1-5; 7 bases map to TRBD1. Trimming cost V 6 bases and J 6 bases; bases outside gene matches: 11. The length of the CDR3 is 15 residues. The CDR3 region has the DNA TGTGCCAGCAGATCGACAGGGAACCTGGCTCAGCCCCAGCATTTT. It translates to CASRSTGNLAQPQHF.

A word on this clonotype: The missing conserved phenylalanine or tryptophan at the end of this CDR3 makes a read error likely. The V and J genes are TRBV29-1 and TRBJ1-1; D is unresolved. The germline gives CDR1 SQVTM, CDR2 ANQGSEA. This CDR3 has 12 residues. V shed 4 bases and J shed 0 bases, with 6 bases lying between them. The CDR3 loop reads CSVGVLNTEAFS. Written as DNA, the CDR3 is TGCAGCGTTGGGGTTCTGAACACTGAAGCTTTCTCT.

The chain uses TRBV5-6 and TRBJ2-7; 7 bases align to TRBD2. Germline CDR1 reads SGHDT; CDR2 reads YYEEEE. Trimming took 5 bases from V and 4 from J; bases not matched to a gene: 3. The CDR3 sequence is 12 residues long. CDR3 nucleotide sequence: TGTGCCAGCAGTGCGGGAGCGTACGAGCAGTACTTC. This translates into CASSAGAYEQYF. The whole variable domain, remainder taken from reference TRBV5-6 and TRBJ2-7, is DAGVTQSPTHLIKTRGQQVTLRCSPKSGHDTVSWYQQALGQGPQFIFQYYEEEERQRGNFPDRFSGHQFPNYSSELNVNALLLGDSALYLCASSAGAYEQYFGPGTRLTVT.

DNA of the CDR3: TGTGCCAGCAGCGTTGGTCCAGATCTGGGCCAAGAGACCCAGTACTTC. Protein product: CASSVGPDLGQETQYF. The V gene is TRBV9, the J gene TRBJ2-5; no clear D gene. The CDR3 sequence is 16 residues long. V was cut by 2 bases and J by 1 base, with 15 bases left in between. CDR1 SGDLS and CDR2 YYNGEE come from the germline V gene.

Only one count was recorded for this clonotype. The chain joins TRBV6-2 or TRBV6-3 to TRBJ2-1; TRBD2 agrees at 8 bases. Unmatched junction bases numbered 15, after V lost 6 bases and J lost 8 bases. CDR3 size: 16 residues. CDR1 and CDR2 from the germline V gene are MNHEY and SVGEGT. The CDR3 loop reads CASSPHVFGGEDEQFF. The CDR3 bases are TGTGCCAGCAGCCCCCACGTTTTCGGGGGGGAGGATGAGCAGTTCTTC.

The rearrangement links TRBV30 to TRBJ2-7; D perhaps matches TRBD1 (6 bases). The V end lost 0 bases, the J end lost 3 bases, and 18 bases lay between the germline ends. Germline loops: CDR1 GTSNPN, CDR2 SVGIG (reference sequence). The CDR3 has 16 amino acids. Written as DNA, the CDR3 is TGTGCCTGGAGTGTACAGGGACACCGGTACTACTACGAGCAGTACTTC. Translation: CAWSVQGHRYYYEQYF.

The V call is TRBV24-1, the J call TRBJ2-5; a weak D match, TRBD2 (5 bases). Trimming took 0 bases from V and 2 from J, leaving 18 bases between them. Per germline, CDR1 KGHDR and CDR2 SFDVKD. CDR3 length: 18 amino acids. The CDR3 coding sequence is TGTGCCACCAGTGATTTGGGCTCGGCGGCCAGACTACAAGAGACCCAGTACTTC. It specifies CATSDLGSAARLQETQYF.

The chain recombines TRBV30 with TRBJ2-2, with D perhaps TRBD2 (6 bases). Germline V gives CDR1 GTSNPN, CDR2 SVGIG (reference sequence). The CDR3 extends over 15 amino acids. V was trimmed by 3 bases and J by 6 bases, leaving 17 bases between them. This CDR3 is CAWRSGGVPSGELFF. The DNA for the CDR3 is TGTGCCTGGAGATCCGGGGGAGTGCCCTCCGGGGAGCTGTTTTTT. Variable domain in full (rest from reference TRBV30 and TRBJ2-2): SQTIHQWPATLVQPVGSPLSLECTVEGTSNPNLYWYRQAAGRGLQLLFYSVGIGQISSEVPQNLSASRPQDRQFILSSKKLLLSDSGFYLCAWRSGGVPSGELFFGEGSRLTVL.

The V gene is TRBV7-3, the J gene TRBJ2-1; D is uncertain. Germline assignment: CDR1 SGHTA and CDR2 FQGTGA. This CDR3 is 13 amino acids long. Trimming pared 2 bases from V and 10 bases from J, leaving 12 bases between. CDR3 sequence (DNA): TGTGCCAGCAGCTTAGCTGCCTTTGGGGAGCAGTTCTTC. Translating gives CASSLAAFGEQFF.

The genes are TRBV20-1 and TRBJ2-7; TRBD1 agrees at 8 bases. The CDR3 contains 14 residues. Looked up from germline, CDR1 is DFQATT and CDR2 is SNEGSKA (reference sequence). The junction had 6 bases not matched to a gene; V was cut back by 2 bases and J by 3 bases. The DNA of the CDR3 is TGCAGTGCTAGATACGGGGACAGGAGCTACGAGCAGTACTTC. Translating gives CSARYGDRSYEQYF.

Written as DNA, the CDR3 is TGTGCCAGCAGCTTGGTTGTAGGGGGAAACGGGGAGCTGTTTTTT. This gives the protein CASSLVVGGNGELFF. This chain joins TRBV11-1 and TRBJ2-2; a possible D gene is TRBD1 (6 bases). Germline V gene data show CDR1 as SGHAT and CDR2 as FQDESV (reference sequence). V shed 3 bases and J shed 7 bases, with 15 bases lying between them. The CDR3 extends over 15 amino acids.

The chain has TRBV6-6 and TRBJ1-5; TRBD1 aligns across 7 bases. Germline CDR1 MNHNY, CDR2 SVGAGI (reference sequence). With V trimmed by 8 bases and J by 2 bases, 3 bases remained unmatched. The CDR3 is 13 residues long. The CDR3 region has the DNA TGTGCCAGCGTCGGACAGGGCAATCAGCCCCAGCATTTT. This gives the protein CASVGQGNQPQHF.

The rearrangement joins TRBV30 to TRBJ2-1; 15 positions agree with TRBD2. This CDR3 has 20 amino acids. The J segment lost 4 bases and the V segment lost 3 bases, leaving 16 bases of the junction unmatched. CDR1 is GTSNPN and CDR2 is SVGIG in the germline V gene (reference sequence). CDR3 in DNA: TGTGCCTGGAGGGTTCTGCCGGGACTAGCGGGAGGAGGGGTATACAATGAGCAGTTCTTC. Residues: CAWRVLPGLAGGGVYNEQFF. The full variable domain, in which reference TRBV30 and TRBJ2-1 provide the parts outside the CDR3, is SQTIHQWPATLVQPVGSPLSLECTVEGTSNPNLYWYRQAAGRGLQLLFYSVGIGQISSEVPQNLSASRPQDRQFILSSKKLLLSDSGFYLCAWRVLPGLAGGGVYNEQFFGPGTRLTVL.

The V call is TRBV10-3, the J call TRBJ1-1; D is unresolved. V lost 10 bases and J lost 4, with 10 bases in between. Germline loops: CDR1 ENHRY, CDR2 SYGVKD. The CDR3 is 11 amino acids. The CDR3 sequence: CATGKGTEAFF. For the CDR3, the DNA is TGTGCCACCGGGAAGGGCACTGAAGCTTTCTTT.

The V gene is TRBV3-1, the J gene TRBJ1-3; D unresolved. The germline V gene has CDR1 LGHDT and CDR2 YNNKEL (reference sequence). The CDR3 spans 16 residues. V was trimmed by 3 bases and J by 4 bases, leaving 16 bases between them. This CDR3 is CASSQGLTIGGNTIYF. CDR3 DNA: TGTGCCAGCAGCCAGGGCCTAACGATTGGGGGAAACACCATATATTTT.

The J gene is TRBJ2-1, the V gene TRBV28; TRBD1 matches at 8 bases. The germline gives CDR1 MDHEN, CDR2 SYDVKM. V gave up 6 bases and J gave up 15 bases; unmatched junction bases: 16. The length of the CDR3 is 14 residues. The CDR3 sequence: CASRLTGQVWALFF. In nucleotides, the CDR3 is TGTGCCAGCAGGCTCACGGGACAGGTCTGGGCCCTGTTCTTC.

The chain couples TRBV9 to TRBJ2-3; 9 positions agree with TRBD1. Unmatched junction bases numbered 5, after V lost 4 bases and J lost 2 bases. The CDR3 is 15 residues long. Looked up from germline, CDR1 is SGDLS and CDR2 is YYNGEE. The CDR3 loop reads CASSPGTGITDTQYF. DNA for the CDR3: TGTGCCAGCAGCCCAGGGACAGGGATCACAGATACGCAGTATTTT.

J is TRBJ2-1 and V is TRBV4-2; D is perhaps TRBD1 or TRBD2 (6 bases each). Per germline, CDR1 LGHNA and CDR2 YNFKEQ. Trimming left V 3 bases short and J 8 bases short, with 11 bases between. The CDR3 extends over 13 amino acids. DNA for the CDR3: TGTGCCAGCAGCCAGGGGGGACACGATGAGCAGTTCTTC. Protein sequence: CASSQGGHDEQFF.

This clonotype was recorded only once. The V call is TRBV19, the J call TRBJ2-1; TRBD2 agrees at 10 bases. Trimming removed 4 bases from V and 8 bases from J; junction bases left unmatched: 11. The CDR3 totals 16 residues. Germline loops: CDR1 LNHDA, CDR2 SQIVND (reference sequence). The CDR3, as DNA: TGTGCCAGTAGTAACCCTCGACTAGCGGGCTGGGATGAGCAGTTCTTC. It translates to CASSNPRLAGWDEQFF. The full variable domain, rest sourced from reference TRBV19 and TRBJ2-1, is DGGITQSPKYLFRKEGQNVTLSCEQNLNHDAMYWYRQDPGQGLRLIYYSQIVNDFQKGDIAEGYSVSREKKESFPLTVTSAQKNPTAFYLCASSNPRLAGWDEQFFGPGTRLTVL.

This clonotype was observed once. CDR3 sequence reads: CSARGGQGNQPQHF. CDR3 sequence (DNA): TGCAGTGCTAGAGGTGGGCAGGGAAATCAGCCCCAGCATTTT. The gene calls are TRBV20-1 and TRBJ1-5, with D perhaps matching TRBD1 (5 bases). The germline gives CDR1 DFQATT, CDR2 SNEGSKA (reference sequence). The CDR3 is 14 residues long. V lost 1 base and J lost 4, with 11 bases in between.